A single sample is the source of the 2 T cell receptor beta chains below, sequenced in a study of T cell responses to AZD1222 COVID-19 vaccine. TCRdb's table, derived via immunoSEQ multiplex PCR, lists solely in-frame clones and lacks some. The sample yields approximately 260,000 clones, just over 90% seen once. The sequencing used peripheral blood, collected on day 0 of AZD1222 vaccination. These receptors all stem from an adult in good health.

The chain is built from TRBV5-1 and TRBJ2-3; 7 bases map to TRBD2. This CDR3 has 16 amino acids. Germline V gives CDR1 SGHRS, CDR2 YFSETQ. Losses at the gene ends were 7 bases for V and 6 bases for J; bases not matched to a gene: 17. CDR3 loop: CASQWVAGATADTQYF. Written as DNA, the CDR3 is TGCGCCAGCCAATGGGTGGCGGGAGCTACCGCCGATACGCAGTATTTT.

The chain is built from TRBV10-3 and TRBJ2-1; unclear D gene. CDR1 is ENHRY and CDR2 is SYGVKD in the germline V gene. V shed 6 bases and J shed 0 bases, with 9 bases lying between them. This CDR3 region has 14 residues. In DNA, the CDR3 is TGTGCCATCAGGGCAGATTACTCCTACAATGAGCAGTTCTTC. It is translated as CAIRADYSYNEQFF.